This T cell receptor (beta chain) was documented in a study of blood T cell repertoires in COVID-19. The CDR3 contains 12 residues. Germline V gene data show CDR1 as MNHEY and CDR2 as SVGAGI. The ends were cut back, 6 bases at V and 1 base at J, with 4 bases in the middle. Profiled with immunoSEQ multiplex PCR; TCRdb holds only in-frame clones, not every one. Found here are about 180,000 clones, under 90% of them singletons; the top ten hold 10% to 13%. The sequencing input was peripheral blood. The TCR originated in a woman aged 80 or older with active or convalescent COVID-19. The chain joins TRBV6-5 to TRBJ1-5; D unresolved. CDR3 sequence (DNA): TGTGCCAGCAGCCAGAGCAATCAGCCCCAGCATTTT. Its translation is CASSQSNQPQHF.